The next 18 T cell receptor beta chains were all read from a single sample in a study of T-cell reconstitution after alpha-beta-depleted transplantation in children. Whole-study findings and limits: Expanded graft clones, several hundred of them, were reportedly the source of alpha-beta T cells about two months after transplant.

TCRbeta library preparation incorporated unique molecular identifiers. TCRdb reprocessed the PCR reads via MiXCR and lists one record per CDR3 protein. The sample comprises 30,000 or so distinct CDR3 sequences, about 6.7% of which are singletons, and around 30% rests with the top ten. No antigen is known for these receptors. This sample comprised peripheral blood, obtained 60 days after TCRalphabeta/CD19-depleted stem cell transplant. These receptors originate from a child less than two years old who had a stem cell transplant for acute myeloid leukemia, so the T cells may come from the graft donor.

This clonotype was picked up many times. J is TRBJ2-7 and V is TRBV15, with D possibly being TRBD1 (6 bases). Trimming took off 0 bases at V and 2 bases at J, with 11 bases between the two ends. The CDR3 runs to 15 residues. Per the germline V gene, CDR1 is LNHNV and CDR2 is YYDKDF (reference sequence). As DNA, the CDR3 is TGTGCCACCAGCAGAGATGCAGGGGCCCCCTACGAGCAGTACTTC. Protein: CATSRDAGAPYEQYF.

Ten or more counts support this clonotype. The V gene is TRBV7-2, the J gene TRBJ2-7; 12 nucleotides agree with TRBD2. Trimming removed 1 base from V and 2 bases from J; junction bases left unmatched: 0. The CDR3 spans 15 residues. CDR1 and CDR2 from the germline V gene are SGHTA and FQGNSA. This CDR3 is CASSLGLAGAYEQYF. The DNA for the CDR3 is TGTGCCAGCAGCTTAGGACTAGCGGGGGCCTACGAGCAGTACTTC. Supplemented by reference TRBV7-2 and TRBJ2-7, the full variable domain reads GAGVSQSPSNKVTEKGKDVELRCDPISGHTALYWYRQSLGQGLEFLIYFQGNSAPDKSGLPSDRFSAERTGGSVSTLTIQRTQQEDSAVYLCASSLGLAGAYEQYFGPGTRLTVT.

This clonotype was recorded a few times. This chain uses TRBV7-2 with TRBJ2-3; D is ambiguous. Germline V gene sequence: CDR1 SGHTA, CDR2 FQGNSA. Trimming cost V 4 bases and J 1 base, with 3 bases left between them. The CDR3 totals 12 residues. The CDR3 region is CASSCCTDTQYF. The CDR3 bases are TGTGCCAGCAGCTGTTGCACAGATACGCAGTATTTT.

This clonotype has ten or more counts. The chain employs TRBV28 and TRBJ2-4, with 12 nucleotides matching TRBD2. The CDR3 sequence is 17 residues long. Germline-derived CDR1 and CDR2 are MDHEN and SYDVKM. J gave up 3 bases and V 5 bases, and 8 bases lay outside the gene matches. Here the CDR3 reads CASSTLLAGGFKNIQYF. CDR3 DNA sequence: TGTGCCAGCAGTACCCTACTAGCGGGAGGCTTCAAAAACATTCAGTACTTC. The full variable domain, in which reference TRBV28 and TRBJ2-4 provide the parts outside the CDR3, is DVKVTQSSRYLVKRTGEKVFLECVQDMDHENMFWYRQDPGLGLRLIYFSYDVKMKEKGDIPEGYSVSREKKERFSLILESASTNQTSMYLCASSTLLAGGFKNIQYFGAGTRLSVL.

In this sample, this clonotype turned up many times. The CDR3 protein is CASSQEGGSREQFF. As DNA, the CDR3 is TGTGCCAGCAGTCAGGAGGGAGGGAGCCGTGAGCAGTTCTTC. The J gene is TRBJ2-1, the V gene TRBV3-1; TRBD2 agrees at 7 bases. The germline V gene has CDR1 LGHDT and CDR2 YNNKEL (reference sequence). The junction had 11 bases not matched to a gene; V was cut back by 6 bases and J by 9 bases. The CDR3 totals 14 residues.

This clonotype was seen repeatedly, ten times or more. The rearrangement joins TRBV12-3 or TRBV12-4 to TRBJ2-1, with a possible D match to TRBD2 (6 bases). V gave up 5 bases and J gave up 0 bases, with 23 bases separating them. This CDR3 region has 19 residues. CDR3 DNA sequence: TGTGCCAGCAGTGTCGGGACTGTACTAAGGTTCAGCTCCTACAATGAGCAGTTCTTC. Protein product: CASSVGTVLRFSSYNEQFF.

This clonotype was recorded many times. This sequence joins TRBV28 and TRBJ1-4; D is ambiguous. Trimming took 7 bases from V and 15 from J, leaving 21 bases between them. Germline V lookup: CDR1 MDHEN, CDR2 SYDVKM. The CDR3 sequence is 13 residues long. CDR3 nucleotides: TGTGCCAGCACCCTAGGGCCGGCCCGACGGGTGTTTTTT. Amino acids: CASTLGPARRVFF.

This clonotype has a count of ten or more. This chain joins TRBV12-5 and TRBJ2-1, with D perhaps TRBD2 (5 bases). In germline, CDR1 is LGHNT, CDR2 FRNRAP. Trimming left V 1 base short and J 8 bases short, with 6 bases between. This CDR3 comprises 12 residues. Written as DNA, the CDR3 is TGTGCTAGTGGTTTGGGCGGGCATGAGCAGTTCTTC. This gives the protein CASGLGGHEQFF.

About this clonotype: Germline and junction disagree at one end, which may indicate a read error. J is TRBJ2-7 and V is TRBV3-1, with 8 nucleotides matching TRBD1. Germline V gene sequence: CDR1 LGHDT, CDR2 YNNKEL (reference sequence). This CDR3 spans 15 amino acids. CDR3 region: CTSWLAGQGSYEQYF. CDR3 nucleotide sequence: TGTACCAGCTGGCTAGCTGGACAGGGTTCTTACGAGCAGTACTTC.

At least ten counts were recorded for this clonotype. The J gene is TRBJ1-6, the V gene TRBV25-1; D is undetermined. Germline CDR1 and CDR2: MGHDK and SYGVNS. V was shortened by 2 bases and J by 5 bases, with 4 bases between the two germline ends. The CDR3 runs 13 residues. The CDR3 sequence is CASSELHNSPLHF. The CDR3, as DNA: TGTGCCAGCAGTGAACTACATAATTCACCCCTCCACTTT.

This clonotype was recorded at least ten times. The J gene is TRBJ2-1, the V gene TRBV3-1, with D possibly being TRBD2 (6 bases). CDR1 and CDR2 from the germline V gene are LGHDT and YNNKEL (reference sequence). Trimming pared 7 bases from V and 2 bases from J, leaving 15 bases between. CDR3 size: 15 residues. The CDR3 spells CASTSSLATYNEQFF. Written as DNA, the CDR3 is TGTGCCAGCACCTCGTCACTAGCCACCTACAATGAGCAGTTCTTC.

At least ten counts were recorded for this clonotype. V and J are TRBV20-1 and TRBJ2-2, with 7 bases identical to TRBD2. Germline loops: CDR1 DFQATT, CDR2 SNEGSKA (reference sequence). The CDR3 is made up of 16 amino acids. The ends lost 4 bases at V and 6 bases at J; junction bases unmatched: 14. The CDR3 protein is CSANRFWTSHAGELFF. The CDR3, as DNA: TGCAGTGCTAACCGATTTTGGACTAGTCACGCCGGGGAGCTGTTTTTT.

This clonotype was seen more than once but under ten times. The rearrangement links TRBV3-1 to TRBJ2-1, with 15 bases lining up with TRBD2. Germline CDR1 reads LGHDT; CDR2 reads YNNKEL (reference sequence). After removal of 11 bases from V and 4 bases from J, the junction contained 15 bases not matched to a gene. CDR3 length: 18 amino acids. In nucleotides, the CDR3 is TGTGCCTTCTGCCCTGGACTAGCGGGAGGGCCAAGGTACAATGAGCAGTTCTTC. Translating it yields CAFCPGLAGGPRYNEQFF.

This clonotype showed up many times. V gene TRBV4-2 combines with J gene TRBJ2-1; no reliable D call. V was cut by 3 bases and J by 0 bases, with 15 bases left in between. Looked up from germline, CDR1 is LGHNA and CDR2 is YNFKEQ. There are 17 residues in the CDR3. CDR3 sequence (DNA): TGTGCCAGCAGCCACACCCCCGCGCGGAGCTCCTACAATGAGCAGTTCTTC. It specifies CASSHTPARSSYNEQFF.

This clonotype was picked up many times. The gene calls are TRBV12-3 or TRBV12-4 and TRBJ2-1, with 7 bases fitting TRBD2. The CDR3 covers 14 residues. Unmatched junction bases numbered 9, after V lost 3 bases and J lost 10 bases. DNA of the CDR3: TGTGCCAGCAGTTTGGGGGGGTTAGCGGCGGAGCAGTTCTTC. It yields the protein CASSLGGLAAEQFF.

At least ten counts were recorded for this clonotype. V gene TRBV24-1 combines with J gene TRBJ1-2; 7 nucleotides line up with TRBD1. CDR3 length equals 14 residues. Germline V gene data show CDR1 as KGHDR and CDR2 as SFDVKD. Trimming cost V 4 bases and J 4 bases; bases outside gene matches: 5. CDR3 in DNA: TGTGCCACCAGTGACCCCGACAGGGCCTATGGCTACACCTTC. This sequence encodes CATSDPDRAYGYTF.

The chain combines TRBV29-1 with TRBJ1-1; 7 bases map to TRBD1. With 7 bases clipped from V and 4 bases from J, the junction kept 3 bases outside the gene matches. CDR3 length equals 11 residues. Germline-derived CDR1 and CDR2 are SQVTM and ANQGSEA. DNA for the CDR3: TGCAGCGCCGACAGGGTCACTGAAGCTTTCTTT. Protein product: CSADRVTEAFF.

This clonotype has a count of ten or more. The chain is built from TRBV20-1 and TRBJ1-2, with D perhaps matching TRBD1 (5 bases). Germline V gene data show CDR1 as DFQATT and CDR2 as SNEGSKA (reference sequence). V lost 0 bases and J 4 bases, leaving 12 bases between the germline ends. The CDR3 extends over 14 amino acids. CDR3 DNA: TGCAGTGCTAGAGACTTCACGGGGGGCTATGGCTACACCTTC. This codes for CSARDFTGGYGYTF.